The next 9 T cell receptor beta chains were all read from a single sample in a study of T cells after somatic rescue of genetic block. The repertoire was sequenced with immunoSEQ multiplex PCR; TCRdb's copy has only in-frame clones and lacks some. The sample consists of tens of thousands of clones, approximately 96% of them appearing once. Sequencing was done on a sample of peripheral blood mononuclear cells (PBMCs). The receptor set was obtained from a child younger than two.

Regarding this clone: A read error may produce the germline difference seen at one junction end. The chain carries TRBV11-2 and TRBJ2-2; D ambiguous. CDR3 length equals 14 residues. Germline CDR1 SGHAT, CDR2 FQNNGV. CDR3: CASSLEPSTGELFF. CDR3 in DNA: TGTGCCAGCAGCCTAGAACCTAGCACCGGGGAGCTGTTTTTT.

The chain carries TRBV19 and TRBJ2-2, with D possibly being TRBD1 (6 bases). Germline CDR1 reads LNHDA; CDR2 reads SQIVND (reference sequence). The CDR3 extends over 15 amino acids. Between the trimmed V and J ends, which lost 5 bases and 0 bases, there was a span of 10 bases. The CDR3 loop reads CASSYRVSNTGELFF. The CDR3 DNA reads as TGTGCCAGTAGTTACAGGGTTTCGAACACCGGGGAGCTGTTTTTT.

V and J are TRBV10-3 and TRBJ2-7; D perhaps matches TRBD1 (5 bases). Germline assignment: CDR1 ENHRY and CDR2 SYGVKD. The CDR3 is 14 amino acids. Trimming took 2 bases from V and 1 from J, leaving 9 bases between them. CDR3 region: CAISEGQKSYEQYF. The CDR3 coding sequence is TGTGCCATCAGTGAGGGACAAAAATCCTACGAGCAGTACTTC.

CDR3 bases: TGTGCCAGCAGTATATCACAGGAAACTGAAGCTTTCTTT. Translating gives CASSISQETEAFF. The gene calls are TRBV28 and TRBJ1-1, with D perhaps matching TRBD1 (5 bases). Germline CDR1 reads MDHEN; CDR2 reads SYDVKM. CDR3 length: 13 amino acids. Trimming removed 5 bases from V and 5 bases from J, with 12 bases in between. The complete variable domain, with remaining parts taken from reference TRBV28 and TRBJ1-1, reads DVKVTQSSRYLVKRTGEKVFLECVQDMDHENMFWYRQDPGLGLRLIYFSYDVKMKEKGDIPEGYSVSREKKERFSLILESASTNQTSMYLCASSISQETEAFFGQGTRLTVV.

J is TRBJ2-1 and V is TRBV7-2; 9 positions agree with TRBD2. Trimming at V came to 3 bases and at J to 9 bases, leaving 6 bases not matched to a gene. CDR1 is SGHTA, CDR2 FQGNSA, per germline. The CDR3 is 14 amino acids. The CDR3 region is CASSLGGRVREQFF. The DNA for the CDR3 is TGTGCCAGCAGCTTGGGCGGGAGGGTACGTGAGCAGTTCTTC.

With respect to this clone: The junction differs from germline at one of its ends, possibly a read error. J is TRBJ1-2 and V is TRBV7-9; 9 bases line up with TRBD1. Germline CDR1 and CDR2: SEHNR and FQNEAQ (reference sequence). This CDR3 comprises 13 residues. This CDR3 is CAGSRDRVYGYTF. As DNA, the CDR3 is TGTGCCGGCAGCCGGGACAGGGTTTATGGCTACACCTTC.

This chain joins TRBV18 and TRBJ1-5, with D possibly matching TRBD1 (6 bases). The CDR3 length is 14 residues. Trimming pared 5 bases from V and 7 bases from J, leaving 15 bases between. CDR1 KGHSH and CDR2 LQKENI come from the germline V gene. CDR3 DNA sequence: TGTGCCAGCTCATTCTCCAGGGGAAGGCAGCCCCAGCATTTT. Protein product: CASSFSRGRQPQHF.

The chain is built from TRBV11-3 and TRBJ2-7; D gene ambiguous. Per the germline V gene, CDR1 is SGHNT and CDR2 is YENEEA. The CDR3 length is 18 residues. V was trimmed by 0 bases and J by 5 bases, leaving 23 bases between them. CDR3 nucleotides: TGTGCCAGCAGCTTAGATGAGCTGATAGCTGTCACTCTTCACGAGCAGTACTTC. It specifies CASSLDELIAVTLHEQYF.

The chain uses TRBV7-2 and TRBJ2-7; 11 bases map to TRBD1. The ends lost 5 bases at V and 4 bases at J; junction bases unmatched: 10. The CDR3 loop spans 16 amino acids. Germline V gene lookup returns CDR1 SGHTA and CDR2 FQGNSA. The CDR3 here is CASSADAGTGGYEQYF. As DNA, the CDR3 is TGTGCCAGCAGCGCTGACGCCGGGACAGGGGGGTACGAGCAGTACTTC. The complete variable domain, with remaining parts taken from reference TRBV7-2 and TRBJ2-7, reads GAGVSQSPSNKVTEKGKDVELRCDPISGHTALYWYRQSLGQGLEFLIYFQGNSAPDKSGLPSDRFSAERTGGSVSTLTIQRTQQEDSAVYLCASSADAGTGGYEQYFGPGTRLTVT.